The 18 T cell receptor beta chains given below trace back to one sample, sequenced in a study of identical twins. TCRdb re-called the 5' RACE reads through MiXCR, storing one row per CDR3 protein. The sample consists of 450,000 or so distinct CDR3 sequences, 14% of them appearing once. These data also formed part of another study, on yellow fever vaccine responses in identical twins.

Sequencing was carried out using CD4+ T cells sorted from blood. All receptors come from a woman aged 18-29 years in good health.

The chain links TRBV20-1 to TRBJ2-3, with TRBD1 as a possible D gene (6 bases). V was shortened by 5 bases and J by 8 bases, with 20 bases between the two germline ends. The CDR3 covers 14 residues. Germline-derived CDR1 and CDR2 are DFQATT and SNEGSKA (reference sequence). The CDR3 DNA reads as TGCAGTGCTGGGGCCCAGGGGCGATCTGCTACGCAGTATTTT. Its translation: CSAGAQGRSATQYF.

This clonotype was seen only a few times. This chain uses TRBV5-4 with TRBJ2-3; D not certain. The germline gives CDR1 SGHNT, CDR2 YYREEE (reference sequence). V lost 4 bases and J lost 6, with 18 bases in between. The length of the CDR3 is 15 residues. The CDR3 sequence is CASSPGQVGWDTQYF. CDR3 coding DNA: TGTGCCAGCAGCCCAGGCCAGGTGGGGTGGGATACGCAGTATTTT. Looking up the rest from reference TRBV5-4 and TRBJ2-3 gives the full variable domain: ETGVTQSPTHLIKTRGQQVTLRCSSQSGHNTVSWYQQALGQGPQFIFQYYREEENGRGNFPPRFSGLQFPNYSSELNVNALELDDSALYLCASSPGQVGWDTQYFGPGTRLTVL.

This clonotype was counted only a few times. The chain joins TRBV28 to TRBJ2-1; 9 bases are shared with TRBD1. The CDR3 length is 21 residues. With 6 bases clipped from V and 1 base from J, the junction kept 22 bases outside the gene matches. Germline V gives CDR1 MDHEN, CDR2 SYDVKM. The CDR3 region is CASRRVATGTGSGLSYNEQFF. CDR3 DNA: TGTGCCAGCAGGAGGGTAGCAACCGGGACAGGGTCCGGGTTATCCTACAATGAGCAGTTCTTC.

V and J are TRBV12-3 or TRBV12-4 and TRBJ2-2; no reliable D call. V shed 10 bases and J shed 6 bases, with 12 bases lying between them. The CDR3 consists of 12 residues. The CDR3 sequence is CATERIPGELFF. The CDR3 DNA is TGTGCCACAGAGAGAATACCCGGGGAGCTGTTTTTT.

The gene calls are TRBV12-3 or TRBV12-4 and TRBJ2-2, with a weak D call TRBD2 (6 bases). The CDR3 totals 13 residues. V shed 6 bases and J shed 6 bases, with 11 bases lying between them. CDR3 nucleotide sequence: TGTGCCAGCAGCAGTACTAGCCCCGGGGAGCTGTTTTTT. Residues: CASSSTSPGELFF.

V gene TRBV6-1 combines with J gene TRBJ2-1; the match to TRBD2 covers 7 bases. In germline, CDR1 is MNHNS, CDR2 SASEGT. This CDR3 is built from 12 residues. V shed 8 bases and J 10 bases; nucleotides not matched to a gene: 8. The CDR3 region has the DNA TGTGCCAGCGGATTTAGCGGGTCGGAGCAGTTCTTC. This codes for CASGFSGSEQFF.

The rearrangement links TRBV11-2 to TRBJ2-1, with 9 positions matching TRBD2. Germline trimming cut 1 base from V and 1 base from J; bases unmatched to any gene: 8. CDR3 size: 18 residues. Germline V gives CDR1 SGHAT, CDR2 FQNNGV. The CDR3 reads CASSLVRPSGTSYNEQFF. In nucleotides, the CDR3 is TGTGCCAGCAGCTTAGTTCGCCCTAGCGGGACATCCTACAATGAGCAGTTCTTC.

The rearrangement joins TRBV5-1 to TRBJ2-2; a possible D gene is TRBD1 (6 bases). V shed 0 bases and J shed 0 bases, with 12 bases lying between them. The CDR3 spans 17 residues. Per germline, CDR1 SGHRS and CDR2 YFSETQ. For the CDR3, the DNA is TGCGCCAGCAGCTTGGGGGACATACTGACGAACACCGGGGAGCTGTTTTTT. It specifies CASSLGDILTNTGELFF. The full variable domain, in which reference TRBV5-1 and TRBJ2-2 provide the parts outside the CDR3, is KAGVTQTPRYLIKTRGQQVTLSCSPISGHRSVSWYQQTPGQGLQFLFEYFSETQRNKGNFPGRFSGRQFSNSRSEMNVSTLELGDSALYLCASSLGDILTNTGELFFGEGSRLTVL.

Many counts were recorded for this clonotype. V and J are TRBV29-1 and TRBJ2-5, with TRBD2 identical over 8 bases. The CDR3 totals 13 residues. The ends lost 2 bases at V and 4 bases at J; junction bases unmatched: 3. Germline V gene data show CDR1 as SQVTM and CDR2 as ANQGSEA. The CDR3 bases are TGCAGCGTTGAAACTCTAGCGGGAGAGACCCAGTACTTC. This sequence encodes CSVETLAGETQYF.

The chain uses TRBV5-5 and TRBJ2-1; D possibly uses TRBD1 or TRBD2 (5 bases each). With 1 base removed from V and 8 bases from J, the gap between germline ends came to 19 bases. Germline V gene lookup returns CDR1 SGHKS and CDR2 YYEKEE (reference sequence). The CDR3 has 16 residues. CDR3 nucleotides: TGTGCCAGCAGCTTGCGGGACCGATCATCCCTCTATGAGCAGTTCTTC. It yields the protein CASSLRDRSSLYEQFF.

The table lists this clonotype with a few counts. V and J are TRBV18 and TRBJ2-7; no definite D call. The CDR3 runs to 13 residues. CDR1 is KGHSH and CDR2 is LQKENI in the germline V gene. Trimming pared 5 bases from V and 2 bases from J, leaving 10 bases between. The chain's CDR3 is CASSYSNTYEQYF. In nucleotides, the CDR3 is TGTGCCAGCTCATACAGCAACACCTACGAGCAGTACTTC.

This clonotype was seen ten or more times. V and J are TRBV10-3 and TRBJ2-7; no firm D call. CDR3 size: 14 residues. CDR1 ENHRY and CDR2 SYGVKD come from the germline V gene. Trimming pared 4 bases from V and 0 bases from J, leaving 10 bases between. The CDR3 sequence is CAISAGSHSYEQYF. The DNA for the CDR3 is TGTGCCATCAGTGCTGGCAGCCACTCCTACGAGCAGTACTTC.

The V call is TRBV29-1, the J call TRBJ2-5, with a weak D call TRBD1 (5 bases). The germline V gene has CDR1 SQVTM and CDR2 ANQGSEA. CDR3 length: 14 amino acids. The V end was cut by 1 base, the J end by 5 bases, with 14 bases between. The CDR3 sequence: CSVEGRALGETQYF. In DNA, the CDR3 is TGCAGCGTTGAAGGCAGGGCCTTAGGGGAGACCCAGTACTTC.

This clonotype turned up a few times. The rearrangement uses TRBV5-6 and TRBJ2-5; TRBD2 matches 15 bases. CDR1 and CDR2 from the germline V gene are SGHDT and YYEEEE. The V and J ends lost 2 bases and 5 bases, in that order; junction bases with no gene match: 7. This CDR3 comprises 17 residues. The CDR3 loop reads CASSFRTSGRAWETQYF. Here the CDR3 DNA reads TGTGCCAGCAGCTTCAGGACTAGCGGGAGGGCCTGGGAGACCCAGTACTTC.

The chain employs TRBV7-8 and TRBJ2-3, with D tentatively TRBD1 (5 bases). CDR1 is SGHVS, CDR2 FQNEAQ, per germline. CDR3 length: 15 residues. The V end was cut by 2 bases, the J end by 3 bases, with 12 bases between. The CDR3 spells CASSLLLQGTDTQYF. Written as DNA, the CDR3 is TGTGCCAGCAGCTTATTGTTGCAGGGAACAGATACGCAGTATTTT. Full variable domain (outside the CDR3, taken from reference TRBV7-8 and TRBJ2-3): GAGVSQSPRYKVAKRGQDVALRCDPISGHVSLFWYQQALGQGPEFLTYFQNEAQLDKSGLPSDRFFAERPEGSVSTLKIQRTQQEDSAVYLCASSLLLQGTDTQYFGPGTRLTVL.

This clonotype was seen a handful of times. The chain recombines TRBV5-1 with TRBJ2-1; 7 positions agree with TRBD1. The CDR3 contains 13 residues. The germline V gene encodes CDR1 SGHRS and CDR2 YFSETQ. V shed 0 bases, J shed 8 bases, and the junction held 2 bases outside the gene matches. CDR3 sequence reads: CASSLDDRDEQFF. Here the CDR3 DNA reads TGCGCCAGCAGCTTGGATGACAGGGATGAGCAGTTCTTC.

CDR3 loop: CASSSTGRTGELFF. CDR3 DNA: TGCGCCAGCAGTTCCACAGGGAGAACCGGGGAGCTGTTTTTT. V and J are TRBV10-1 and TRBJ2-2; D possibly corresponds to TRBD1 (6 bases). This CDR3 spans 14 amino acids. The germline CDR1 and CDR2 sequences are WNHNN and SYGVQD (reference sequence). Trimming shortened V by 5 bases and J by 5 bases, and 12 bases separated the two germline ends.

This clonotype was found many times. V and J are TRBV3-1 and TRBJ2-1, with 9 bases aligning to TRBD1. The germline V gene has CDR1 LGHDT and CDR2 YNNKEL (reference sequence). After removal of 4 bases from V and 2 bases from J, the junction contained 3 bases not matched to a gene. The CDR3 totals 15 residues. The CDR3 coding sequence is TGTGCCAGCAGCCCCACAGGGGGCACCTACAATGAGCAGTTCTTC. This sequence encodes CASSPTGGTYNEQFF.